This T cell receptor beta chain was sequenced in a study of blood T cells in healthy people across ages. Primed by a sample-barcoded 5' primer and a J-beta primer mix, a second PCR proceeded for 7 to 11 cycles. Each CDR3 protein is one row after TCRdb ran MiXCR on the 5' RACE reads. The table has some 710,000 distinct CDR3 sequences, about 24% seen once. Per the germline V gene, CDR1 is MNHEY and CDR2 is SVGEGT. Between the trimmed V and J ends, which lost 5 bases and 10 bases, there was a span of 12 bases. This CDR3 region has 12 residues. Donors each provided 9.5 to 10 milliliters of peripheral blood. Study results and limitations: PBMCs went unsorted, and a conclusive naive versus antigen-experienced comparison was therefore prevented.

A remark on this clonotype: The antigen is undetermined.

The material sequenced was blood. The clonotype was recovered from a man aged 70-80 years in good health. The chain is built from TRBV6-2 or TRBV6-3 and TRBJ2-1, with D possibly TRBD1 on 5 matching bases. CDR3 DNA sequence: TGTGCCAGCAGTCCTACGAACAGGGAGCAGTTCTTC. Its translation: CASSPTNREQFF.